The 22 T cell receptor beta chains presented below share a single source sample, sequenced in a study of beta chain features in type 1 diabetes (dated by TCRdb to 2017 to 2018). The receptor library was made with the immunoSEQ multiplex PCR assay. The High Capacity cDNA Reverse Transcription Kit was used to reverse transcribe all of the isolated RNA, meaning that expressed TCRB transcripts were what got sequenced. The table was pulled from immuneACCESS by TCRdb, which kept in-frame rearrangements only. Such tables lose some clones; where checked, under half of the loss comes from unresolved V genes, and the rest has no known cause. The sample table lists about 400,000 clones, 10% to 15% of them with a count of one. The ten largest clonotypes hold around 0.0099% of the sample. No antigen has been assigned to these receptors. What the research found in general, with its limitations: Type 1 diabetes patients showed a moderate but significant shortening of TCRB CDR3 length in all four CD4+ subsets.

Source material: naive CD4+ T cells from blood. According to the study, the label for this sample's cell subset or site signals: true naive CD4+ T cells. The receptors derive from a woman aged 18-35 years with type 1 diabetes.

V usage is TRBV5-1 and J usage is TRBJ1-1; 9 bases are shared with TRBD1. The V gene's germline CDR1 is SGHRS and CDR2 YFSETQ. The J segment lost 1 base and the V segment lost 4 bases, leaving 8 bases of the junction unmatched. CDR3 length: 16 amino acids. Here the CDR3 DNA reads TGCGCCAGCAGCACGGGACAGGGAGGTGAGAACACTGAAGCTTTCTTT. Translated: CASSTGQGGENTEAFF. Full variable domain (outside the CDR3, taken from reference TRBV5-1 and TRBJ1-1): KAGVTQTPRYLIKTRGQQVTLSCSPISGHRSVSWYQQTPGQGLQFLFEYFSETQRNKGNFPGRFSGRQFSNSRSEMNVSTLELGDSALYLCASSTGQGGENTEAFFGQGTRLTVV.

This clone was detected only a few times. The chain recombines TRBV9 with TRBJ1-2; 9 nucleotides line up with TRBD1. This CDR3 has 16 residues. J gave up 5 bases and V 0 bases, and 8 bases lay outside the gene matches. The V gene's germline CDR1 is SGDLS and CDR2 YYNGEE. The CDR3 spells CASSVVPQGAYYGYTF. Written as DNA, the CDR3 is TGTGCCAGCAGCGTAGTTCCACAGGGGGCGTATTATGGCTACACCTTC.

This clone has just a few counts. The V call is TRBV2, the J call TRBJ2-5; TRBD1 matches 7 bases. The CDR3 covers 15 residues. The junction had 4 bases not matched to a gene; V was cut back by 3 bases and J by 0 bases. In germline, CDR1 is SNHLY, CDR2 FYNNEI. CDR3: CASSETGWNQETQYF. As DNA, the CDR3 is TGTGCCAGCAGTGAGACAGGGTGGAACCAAGAGACCCAGTACTTC.

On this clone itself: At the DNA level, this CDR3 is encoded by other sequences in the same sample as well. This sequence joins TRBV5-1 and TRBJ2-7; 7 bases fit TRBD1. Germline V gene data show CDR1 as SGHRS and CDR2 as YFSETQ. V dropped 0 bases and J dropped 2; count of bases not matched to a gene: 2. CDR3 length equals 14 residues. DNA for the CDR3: TGCGCCAGCAGCTTGGGCCAGGGGGCCTACGAGCAGTACTTC. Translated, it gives CASSLGQGAYEQYF.

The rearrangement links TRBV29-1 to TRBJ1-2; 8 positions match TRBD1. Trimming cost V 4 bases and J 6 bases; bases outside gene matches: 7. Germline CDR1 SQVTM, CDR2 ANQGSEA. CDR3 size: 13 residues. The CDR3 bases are TGCAGCGTTGCGCAGGGGGCATTAGATGGCTACACCTTC. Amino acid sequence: CSVAQGALDGYTF. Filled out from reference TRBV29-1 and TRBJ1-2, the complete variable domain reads SAVISQKPSRDICQRGTSLTIQCQVDSQVTMMFWYRQQPGQSLTLIATANQGSEATYESGFVIDKFPISRPNLTFSTLTVSNMSPEDSSIYLCSVAQGALDGYTFGSGTRLTVV.

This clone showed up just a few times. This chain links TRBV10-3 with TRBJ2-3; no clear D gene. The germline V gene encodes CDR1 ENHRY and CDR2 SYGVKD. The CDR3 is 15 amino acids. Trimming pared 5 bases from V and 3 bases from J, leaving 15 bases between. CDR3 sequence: CAISRSGDRTDTQYF. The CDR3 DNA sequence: TGTGCCATCAGTAGATCGGGTGATAGGACAGATACGCAGTATTTT.

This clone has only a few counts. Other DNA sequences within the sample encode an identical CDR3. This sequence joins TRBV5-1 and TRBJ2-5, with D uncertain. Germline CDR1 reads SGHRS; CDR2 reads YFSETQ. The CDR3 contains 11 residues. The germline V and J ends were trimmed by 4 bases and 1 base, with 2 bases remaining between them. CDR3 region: CASSLQETQYF. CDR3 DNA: TGCGCCAGCAGCCTCCAAGAGACCCAGTACTTC.

CDR3 region: CASSLDDRGIAEAFF. The CDR3 DNA is TGTGCCAGTAGTTTGGACGACAGGGGGATCGCTGAAGCTTTCTTT. This rearrangement joins TRBV19 to TRBJ1-1; TRBD1 agrees at 9 bases. CDR1 and CDR2 (germline): LNHDA, SQIVND (reference sequence). The V segment lost 5 bases and the J segment 6 bases; nucleotides outside the gene matches: 10. The CDR3 has 15 amino acids.

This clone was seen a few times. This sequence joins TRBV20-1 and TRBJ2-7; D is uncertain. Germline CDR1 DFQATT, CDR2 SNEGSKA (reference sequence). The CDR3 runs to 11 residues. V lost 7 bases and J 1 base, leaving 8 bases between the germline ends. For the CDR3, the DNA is TGCAGTGTTTGGAGTTCCTACGAGCAGTACTTC. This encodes CSVWSSYEQYF.

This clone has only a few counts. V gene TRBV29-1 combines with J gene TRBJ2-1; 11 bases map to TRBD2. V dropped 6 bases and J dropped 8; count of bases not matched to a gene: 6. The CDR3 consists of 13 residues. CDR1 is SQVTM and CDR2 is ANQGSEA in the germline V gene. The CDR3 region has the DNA TGCAGCGTCTTAGCGGGGGGGCTTTATGAGCAGTTCTTC. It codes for CSVLAGGLYEQFF.

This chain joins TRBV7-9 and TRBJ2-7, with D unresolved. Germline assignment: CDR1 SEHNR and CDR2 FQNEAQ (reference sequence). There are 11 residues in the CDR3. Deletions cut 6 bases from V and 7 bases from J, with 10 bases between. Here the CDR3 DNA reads TGTGCCAGCAGTCGAGCGTTGGAGCAGTACTTC. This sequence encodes CASSRALEQYF.

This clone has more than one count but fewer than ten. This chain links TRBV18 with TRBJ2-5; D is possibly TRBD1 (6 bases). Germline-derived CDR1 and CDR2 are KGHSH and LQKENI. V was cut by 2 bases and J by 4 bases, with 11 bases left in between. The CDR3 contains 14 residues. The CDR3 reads CASSPSGDGETQYF. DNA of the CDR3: TGTGCCAGCTCACCATCAGGGGATGGAGAGACCCAGTACTTC.

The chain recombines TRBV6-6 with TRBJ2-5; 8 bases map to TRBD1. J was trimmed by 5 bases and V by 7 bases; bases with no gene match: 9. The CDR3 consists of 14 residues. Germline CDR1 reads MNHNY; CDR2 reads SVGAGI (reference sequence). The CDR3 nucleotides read TGTGCCAGCACTGCGACAGGGGCAGGGGAGACCCAGTACTTC. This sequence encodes CASTATGAGETQYF.

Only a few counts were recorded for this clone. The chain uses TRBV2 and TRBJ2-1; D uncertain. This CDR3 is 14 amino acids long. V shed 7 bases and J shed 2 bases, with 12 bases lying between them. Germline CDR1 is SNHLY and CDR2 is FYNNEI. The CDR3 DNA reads TGTGCCAGCACTTCCCACCGCGCCTACAATGAGCAGTTCTTC. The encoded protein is CASTSHRAYNEQFF.

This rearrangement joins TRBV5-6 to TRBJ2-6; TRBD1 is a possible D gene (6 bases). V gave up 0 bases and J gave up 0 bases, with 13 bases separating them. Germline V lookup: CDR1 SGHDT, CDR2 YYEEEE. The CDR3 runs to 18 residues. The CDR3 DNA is TGTGCCAGCAGCTTGGGGTGGACAGCTCCCTCTGGGGCCAACGTCCTGACTTTC. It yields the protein CASSLGWTAPSGANVLTF.

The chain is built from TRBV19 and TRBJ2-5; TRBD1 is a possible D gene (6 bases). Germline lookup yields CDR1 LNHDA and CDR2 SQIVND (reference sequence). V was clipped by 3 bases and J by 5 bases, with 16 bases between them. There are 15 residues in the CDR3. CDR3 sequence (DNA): TGTGCCAGTAGTATCCACAGGGATTCTCGGGAGACCCAGTACTTC. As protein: CASSIHRDSRETQYF.

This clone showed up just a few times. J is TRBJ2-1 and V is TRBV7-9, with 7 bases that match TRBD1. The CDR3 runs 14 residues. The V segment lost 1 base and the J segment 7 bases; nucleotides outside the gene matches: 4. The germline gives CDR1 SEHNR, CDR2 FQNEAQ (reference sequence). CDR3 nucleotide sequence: TGTGCCAGCAGCTTAGGCAGGGGGTTAAATGAGCAGTTCTTC. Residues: CASSLGRGLNEQFF.

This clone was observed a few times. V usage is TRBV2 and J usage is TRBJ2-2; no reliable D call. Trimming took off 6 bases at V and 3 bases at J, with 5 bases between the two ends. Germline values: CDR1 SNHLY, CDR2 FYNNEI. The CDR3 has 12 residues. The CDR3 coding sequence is TGTGCCAGCAGACGGGACACCGGGGAGCTGTTTTTT. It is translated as CASRRDTGELFF.

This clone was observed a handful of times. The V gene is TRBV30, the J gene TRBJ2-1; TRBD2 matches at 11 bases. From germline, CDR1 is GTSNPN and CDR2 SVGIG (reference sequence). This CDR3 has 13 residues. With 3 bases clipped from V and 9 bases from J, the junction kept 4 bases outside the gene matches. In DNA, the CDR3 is TGTGCCTGGAGGCTAGCGGGAGGCGCTGAGCAGTTCTTC. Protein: CAWRLAGGAEQFF.

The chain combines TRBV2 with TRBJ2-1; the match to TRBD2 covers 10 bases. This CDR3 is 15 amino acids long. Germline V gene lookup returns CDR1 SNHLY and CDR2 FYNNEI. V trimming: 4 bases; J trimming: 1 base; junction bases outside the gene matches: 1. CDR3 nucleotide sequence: TGTGCCAGCAGTGTACTAGCGGGATCCTACAATGAGCAGTTCTTC. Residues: CASSVLAGSYNEQFF.

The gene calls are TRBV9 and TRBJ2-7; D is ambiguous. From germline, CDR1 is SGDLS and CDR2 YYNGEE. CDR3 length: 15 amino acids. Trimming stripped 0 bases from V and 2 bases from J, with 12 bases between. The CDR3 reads CASSVGGVMPYEQYF. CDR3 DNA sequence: TGTGCCAGCAGCGTAGGTGGAGTAATGCCCTACGAGCAGTACTTC.

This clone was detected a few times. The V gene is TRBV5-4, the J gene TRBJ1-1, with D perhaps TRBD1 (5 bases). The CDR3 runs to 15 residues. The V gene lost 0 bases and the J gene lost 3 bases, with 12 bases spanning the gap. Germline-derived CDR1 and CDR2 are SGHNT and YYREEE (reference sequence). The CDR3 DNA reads TGTGCCAGCAGCTTGGGTGGGGGACTCGACACTGAAGCTTTCTTT. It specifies CASSLGGGLDTEAFF. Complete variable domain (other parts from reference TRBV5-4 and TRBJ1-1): ETGVTQSPTHLIKTRGQQVTLRCSSQSGHNTVSWYQQALGQGPQFIFQYYREEENGRGNFPPRFSGLQFPNYSSELNVNALELDDSALYLCASSLGGGLDTEAFFGQGTRLTVV.